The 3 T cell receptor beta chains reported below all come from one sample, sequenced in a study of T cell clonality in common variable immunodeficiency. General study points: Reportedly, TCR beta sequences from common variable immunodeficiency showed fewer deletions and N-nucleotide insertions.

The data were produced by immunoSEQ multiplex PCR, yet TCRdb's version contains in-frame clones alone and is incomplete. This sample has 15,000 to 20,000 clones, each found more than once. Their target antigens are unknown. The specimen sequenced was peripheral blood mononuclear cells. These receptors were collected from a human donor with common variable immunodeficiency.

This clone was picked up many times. CDR3 in amino acids: CASSPRLALNEQFF. The sequenced part of the CDR3 DNA is TGTGCCAGCAGCCCGCGACTAGCCCTAAATGAG. The chain uses TRBV7-6 and TRBJ2-1, with TRBD2 matching over 7 bases. The sequenced fragment ends 3 residues before the CDR3 boundary, so the rest is inferred from the germline J gene. Per germline, CDR1 SGHVS and CDR2 FNYEAQ. J was trimmed by 7 bases and V by 5 bases; bases with no gene match: 8. The CDR3 loop spans 14 amino acids.

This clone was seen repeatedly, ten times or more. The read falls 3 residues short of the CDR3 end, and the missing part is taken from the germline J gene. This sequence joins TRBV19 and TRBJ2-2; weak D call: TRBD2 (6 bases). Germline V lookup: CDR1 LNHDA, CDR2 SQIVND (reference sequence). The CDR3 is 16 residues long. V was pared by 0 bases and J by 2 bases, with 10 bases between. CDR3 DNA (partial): TGTGCCAGTAGTATAGATGCTAGCGTTAACACCGGGGAG. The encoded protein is CASSIDASVNTGE. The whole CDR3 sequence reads CASSIDASVNTGELFF.

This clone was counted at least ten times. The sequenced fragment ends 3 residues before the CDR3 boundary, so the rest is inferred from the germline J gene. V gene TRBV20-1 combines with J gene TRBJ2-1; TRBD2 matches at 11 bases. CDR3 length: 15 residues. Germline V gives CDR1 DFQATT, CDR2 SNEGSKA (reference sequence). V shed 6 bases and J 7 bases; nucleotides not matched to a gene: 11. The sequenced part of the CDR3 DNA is TGCAGTGCCCAGGTCCGACTAGCGGGAAATAATGAG. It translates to CSAQVRLAGNNE. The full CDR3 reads CSAQVRLAGNNEQFF.